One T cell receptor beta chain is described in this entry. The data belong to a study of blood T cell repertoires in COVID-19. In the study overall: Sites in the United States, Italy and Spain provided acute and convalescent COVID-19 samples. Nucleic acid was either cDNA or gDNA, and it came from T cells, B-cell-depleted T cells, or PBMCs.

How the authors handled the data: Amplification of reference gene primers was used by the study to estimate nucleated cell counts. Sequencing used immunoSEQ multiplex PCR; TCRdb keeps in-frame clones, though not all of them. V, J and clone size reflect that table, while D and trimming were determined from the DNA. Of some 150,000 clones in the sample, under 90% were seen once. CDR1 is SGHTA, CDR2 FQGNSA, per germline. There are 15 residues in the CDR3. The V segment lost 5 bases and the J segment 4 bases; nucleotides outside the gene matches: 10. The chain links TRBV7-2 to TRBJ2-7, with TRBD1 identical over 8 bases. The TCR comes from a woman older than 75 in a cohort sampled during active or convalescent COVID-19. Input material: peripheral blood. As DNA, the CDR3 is TGTGCCAGCAGCATCGGACAGGGTGGTTTTTACGAGCAGTACTTC. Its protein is CASSIGQGGFYEQYF.